This entry lists 18 T cell receptor beta chains sequenced from one sample in a study of blood T cells in healthy people across ages (dated by TCRdb to between 2015 and 2017). Receptors were amplified or captured by 5' RACE. Instrument on record: Illumina HiSeq 2500. The second PCR ran for roughly 6 to 11 cycles and used a J-beta primer mix along with a sample-barcoded 5' primer. TCRdb reworked the public reads: Q25 trimming with fastp, MiXCR clone assembly, productive beta chains retained. Rows with one shared CDR3 protein collapse into an entry with the most common genes and DNA. The sample contains over 750,000 distinct CDR3 sequences, 25% of them found a single time. Jointly, the top ten make up 9.4% of the sample. The sample was also linked to a second study, of T cells of mothers and their children.

Sequencing was done on a sample of blood. Source of these receptors: a boy between 10 and 17 years old in good health.

This chain connects TRBV27 to TRBJ1-6; D ambiguous. Germline CDR1 reads MNHEY; CDR2 reads SMNVEV (reference sequence). Trimming removed 0 bases at V and 7 bases at J, with 10 bases between. The CDR3 has 15 residues. The CDR3 protein is CASSLSASRNSPLHF. Here the CDR3 DNA reads TGTGCCAGCAGTTTATCGGCCAGTCGAAATTCACCCCTCCACTTT.

The chain carries TRBV28 and TRBJ2-7, with D tentatively TRBD1 (6 bases). V was trimmed by 6 bases and J by 1 base, leaving 13 bases between them. Germline CDR1 and CDR2: MDHEN and SYDVKM. This CDR3 comprises 14 residues. This CDR3 is CASRPGEWSYEQYF. CDR3 DNA: TGTGCCAGCAGGCCAGGGGAGTGGTCCTACGAGCAGTACTTC.

This clonotype was observed a handful of times. The rearrangement links TRBV24-1 to TRBJ2-5, with 10 bases lining up with TRBD2. CDR1 and CDR2 (germline): KGHDR, SFDVKD. V lost 4 bases to trimming and J lost 4 bases; unmatched junction nucleotides: 14. This CDR3 region has 18 residues. The CDR3 DNA sequence: TGTGCCACCAGTGACCTCCCCAGAGCGGGAGGGGGTCGAGAGACCCAGTACTTC. Protein product: CATSDLPRAGGGRETQYF.

The V call is TRBV7-9, the J call TRBJ2-5; possibly TRBD2 for D (5 bases). The DNA end is a closer match to TRBJ2-7, so the J assignment may be wrong. This CDR3 comprises 14 residues. Germline CDR1 is SEHNR and CDR2 is FQNEAQ (reference sequence). CDR3 sequence reads: CASSPGELFYEQYF. The CDR3 nucleotides are TGTGCCAGCAGCCCTGGGGAGCTCTTTTACGAGCAGTACTTC.

This clonotype was counted a few times. The J gene is TRBJ2-5, the V gene TRBV21-1; whether TRBD2, the table's D call, matches the DNA was not checked. TRBJ2-7 matches the DNA end more closely, so the J call is doubtful. TRBV21-1 constitutes a pseudogene. The CDR3 has 17 amino acids. CDR3 residues: CASSKEGTSGSSYEQYF. For the CDR3, the DNA is TGTGCCAGCAGCAAGGAGGGGACTAGCGGGAGCTCCTACGAGCAGTACTTC.

The chain has TRBV7-6 and TRBJ2-5; perhaps TRBD1 as D (5 bases). The last part of the DNA fits TRBJ2-7 better; the J call may be wrong. Germline V gene lookup returns CDR1 SGHVS and CDR2 FNYEAQ. The CDR3 is 13 residues long. This chain's CDR3 is CASSPPGSREQYF. CDR3 coding DNA: TGTGCCAGCAGCCCCCCAGGGTCCCGCGAGCAGTACTTC.

The chain recombines TRBV12-3 or TRBV12-4 with TRBJ2-3, with 8 bases lining up with TRBD1. V lost 6 bases and J lost 3; bases outside the gene matches: 11. The CDR3 is 16 amino acids. The CDR3 coding sequence is TGTGCCAGCAGCCTCATCCCGGGACAGGCTACAGATACGCAGTATTTT. Protein product: CASSLIPGQATDTQYF.

This clonotype was counted a few times. The chain recombines TRBV4-2 with TRBJ1-1, with a possible D match to TRBD1 (5 bases). The length of the CDR3 is 13 residues. Looked up from germline, CDR1 is LGHNA and CDR2 is YNFKEQ. Trimming stripped 2 bases from V and 8 bases from J, with 12 bases between. The CDR3 bases are TGTGCCAGCAGCCAACAGGACATGATAGAAGCTTTCTTT. Its protein product is CASSQQDMIEAFF.

This clonotype showed up just a few times. The chain couples TRBV5-1 to TRBJ1-4; D uncertain. The CDR3 extends over 14 amino acids. Trimming pared 3 bases from V and 6 bases from J, leaving 12 bases between. Germline CDR1 SGHRS, CDR2 YFSETQ. This CDR3 reads CASSSGPSDEKLFF. Written as DNA, the CDR3 is TGCGCCAGCAGCTCGGGCCCTAGTGATGAAAAACTGTTTTTT.

A few counts support this clonotype. No conserved phenylalanine or tryptophan is present at the end of the CDR3, so a read error is the likely explanation. The chain uses TRBV10-3 and TRBJ2-3; D perhaps matches TRBD2 (5 bases). V was trimmed by 4 bases and J by 4 bases, leaving 9 bases between them. This CDR3 comprises 13 residues. Germline V gives CDR1 ENHRY, CDR2 SYGVKD. CDR3 in amino acids: CAISGRAPDTQYL. The CDR3, as DNA: TGTGCCATCAGTGGGCGGGCCCCAGATACGCAGTATCTT.

This clonotype was observed a handful of times. The chain has TRBV5-1 and TRBJ2-2; perhaps TRBD2 as D (5 bases). The CDR3 is made up of 13 amino acids. Germline V lookup: CDR1 SGHRS, CDR2 YFSETQ. Between the trimmed V and J ends, which lost 6 bases and 2 bases, there was a span of 8 bases. CDR3 protein: CASTSPNTGELFF. The CDR3 DNA sequence: TGCGCCAGCACTAGCCCAAACACCGGGGAGCTGTTTTTT.

J is TRBJ2-2 and V is TRBV2, with TRBD1 matching over 9 bases. The CDR3 runs 14 residues. Losses at the gene ends were 6 bases for V and 4 bases for J; bases not matched to a gene: 3. In germline, CDR1 is SNHLY, CDR2 FYNNEI. The CDR3 is CASSGDRATGELFF. The CDR3 region has the DNA TGTGCCAGCAGCGGGGACAGGGCCACCGGGGAGCTGTTTTTT.

There are a few counts of this clonotype. The genes are TRBV6-5 and TRBJ2-7; a weak D match, TRBD1 (7 bases). The CDR3 runs to 17 residues. Germline CDR1 is MNHEY and CDR2 is SVGAGI. Deletions cut 1 base from V and 6 bases from J, with 22 bases between. CDR3 in amino acids: CASSYLQGPRDGGEQYF. In DNA, the CDR3 is TGTGCCAGCAGTTACTTACAGGGGCCCCGAGACGGGGGCGAGCAGTACTTC.

This clonotype has more than one count but fewer than ten. The V gene is TRBV20-1, the J gene TRBJ2-3; the match to TRBD1 covers 9 bases. The CDR3 spans 15 residues. Germline V gives CDR1 DFQATT, CDR2 SNEGSKA (reference sequence). V lost 3 bases and J lost 3; bases outside the gene matches: 7. The CDR3: CSASHRDRETDTQYF. The CDR3 DNA follows: TGCAGTGCTAGCCACCGGGACAGGGAAACAGATACGCAGTATTTT.

This rearrangement joins TRBV7-3 to TRBJ2-1, with D uncertain. Between the trimmed V and J ends, which lost 5 bases and 5 bases, there was a span of 10 bases. The CDR3 is 13 amino acids. CDR1 SGHTA and CDR2 FQGTGA come from the germline V gene. The CDR3 region has the DNA TGTGCCAGCAGCATCTCTACCCACAATGAGCAGTTCTTC. Its translation is CASSISTHNEQFF.

The V call is TRBV5-1, the J call TRBJ2-5; 9 bases match TRBD2. Germline V gives CDR1 SGHRS, CDR2 YFSETQ. V lost 7 bases, J lost 0 bases, and 4 bases stayed unmatched. This CDR3 has 14 residues. CDR3 residues: CASSASGDQETQYF. For the CDR3, the DNA is TGCGCCAGCTCGGCTAGCGGGGACCAAGAGACCCAGTACTTC.

V is TRBV20-1 and J is TRBJ1-5; tentative D call: TRBD1 (5 bases). V was clipped by 3 bases and J by 7 bases, with 16 bases between them. The CDR3 length is 14 residues. Looked up from germline, CDR1 is DFQATT and CDR2 is SNEGSKA (reference sequence). The CDR3 DNA follows: TGCAGTGCTAGGTGGGGACCCACCGGACAGCCCCAGCATTTT. This translates into CSARWGPTGQPQHF.

V is TRBV29-1 and J is TRBJ1-1; TRBD1 agrees at 9 bases. Germline CDR1 reads SQVTM; CDR2 reads ANQGSEA. After removal of 6 bases from V and 6 bases from J, the junction contained 8 bases not matched to a gene. This CDR3 region has 13 residues. Here the CDR3 DNA reads TGCAGCGTATTCACAGGGGGCGCGGCTGAAGCTTTCTTT. Encoded protein: CSVFTGGAAEAFF.